These T cell receptor beta chains were read from a single sample in a study of T cells in pancreatic ductal adenocarcinoma. The protocol was immunoSEQ multiplex PCR, while the TCRdb copy is restricted to in-frame clones and leaves out a portion. The table records about 30,000 clones, 90% to 95% of them present only once. Sequencing was done on a sample of PBMCs. Receptors were obtained from a human donor with pancreatic ductal adenocarcinoma. Both conserved end residues are part of each CDR3. A D gene is named only where the DNA matches it firmly. Clone size is not always given. Where it is, it says once, few, many or a class for expanded clones.

TRBD1	TRBJ2-1	TRBV7-9	NA	TGTGCCAGCAGCTTATGGGACAGTACCTACAATGAGCAGTTCTTC	CASSLWDSTYNEQFF
NA	TRBJ1-2	TRBV6-5	few	TGTGCCAGCAGTTACGGATCAGGGTCGGGCTATGGCTACACCTTC	CASSYGSGSGYGYTF
TRBD2	TRBJ2-2	TRBV28	few	TGTGCCAGCAGGGGACTAGCGTTAATCACCGGGGAGCTGTTTTTT	CASRGLALITGELFF
NA	TRBJ2-1	TRBV7-6	once	TGTGCCAGCAGCTTAGGACCAATCGCCTACAATGAGCAGTTCTTC	CASSLGPIAYNEQFF
NA	TRBJ2-1	TRBV5-5	NA	TGTGCCAGCAAACGGGAGAACTACAATGAGCAGTTCTTC	CASKRENYNEQFF
NA	TRBJ2-2	TRBV7-2	NA	TGTGCCAGCAGCTTAGCGATCGGGAGTTTAGTCACCGGGGAGCTGTTTTTT	CASSLAIGSLVTGELFF
TRBD1	TRBJ1-1	TRBV29-1	NA	TGCAGCGTTGCACTGACAGGGGGGAACACTGAAGCTTTCTTT	CSVALTGGNTEAFF
NA	TRBJ1-5	TRBV6-5	once	TGTGCCAGCAGTTACTCGTCGGGGAATAGCAATCAGCCCCAGCATTTT	CASSYSSGNSNQPQHF
NA	TRBJ2-6	TRBV19	NA	TGTGCCAGTAGTATAGGTTACAAGGGGCGGGCTGGGGCCAACGTCCTGACTTTC	CASSIGYKGRAGANVLTF
NA	TRBJ2-1	TRBV9	NA	TGTGCCAGCAGCCCCCCTCGAGGCGCGAATAATGAGCAGTTCTTC	CASSPPRGANNEQFF
TRBD2	TRBJ2-1	TRBV19	NA	TGTGCCAGTAGTAGCGGGAGTTTCAATGAGCAGTTCTTC	CASSSGSFNEQFF
NA	TRBJ2-4	TRBV28	NA	TGTGCCAGCAGTTTATGGGACAGCGGATCCACTTCCTTAGCCAAAAACATTCAGTACTTC	CASSLWDSGSTSLAKNIQYF
NA	TRBJ2-1	TRBV7-9	NA	TGTGCCAGCAGCTTAGGAGTTAGCGCGAGTCATGGTGAGCAGTTCTTC	CASSLGVSASHGEQFF
NA	TRBJ2-7	TRBV4-3	NA	TGCGCCACTTCGGACACCCATCACCCCGGGGAGCAGTACTTC	CATSDTHHPGEQYF
TRBD1	TRBJ1-4	TRBV18	NA	TGTGCCAGCTCACTTTCCGGGACAGCAACTAATGAAAAACTGTTTTTT	CASSLSGTATNEKLFF
NA	TRBJ1-2	TRBV30	NA	TGTGCCTGGAGTGCTTATGGACATGCTTTAGGTGGCTACACCTTC	CAWSAYGHALGGYTF
TRBD1	TRBJ1-2	TRBV27	NA	TGTGCCAGCAGGGACAGGGGCCGGGGCTACACCTTC	CASRDRGRGYTF
TRBD2	TRBJ2-1	TRBV7-9	NA	TGTGCCAGCCGATCCACTAGCGCCCACAATGAGCAGTTCTTC	CASRSTSAHNEQFF
NA	TRBJ2-1	TRBV7-9	NA	TGTGCCAGCAGCTTGGATTATAGCTCCTACAATGAGCAGTTCTTC	CASSLDYSSYNEQFF
NA	TRBJ1-3	TRBV7-2	NA	TGTGCCAGCAGCCTGAGCGGTAGACAAGGAAACACCATATATTTT	CASSLSGRQGNTIYF
NA	TRBJ2-2	TRBV6-1	NA	TGTGCCAGCATGAACCGGGGGACCGGGGAGCTGTTTTTT	CASMNRGTGELFF
NA	TRBJ2-5	TRBV6-6	once	TGTGCCACCAGGGGTCGGGGGGAAGGGGAGACCCAGTACTTC	CATRGRGEGETQYF
NA	TRBJ2-3	TRBV5-6	NA	TGTGCCAGCAGCCAGGAAGGTCCGCAGTATTTT	CASSQEGPQYF
NA	TRBJ2-3	TRBV28	once	TGTGCCAGCAGCGAGACTATCACAGATACGCAGTATTTT	CASSETITDTQYF
NA	TRBJ2-7	TRBV7-2	NA	TGTGCCAGCAGCCCTAACTACGAGCAGTACTTC	CASSPNYEQYF
TRBD1	TRBJ1-1	TRBV5-1	NA	TGCGCCAGCACCCCAATGACAGGGGATTGGACTGAAGCTTTCTTT	CASTPMTGDWTEAFF